The 10 T cell receptor beta chains presented below share a single source sample, sequenced in a study of technical replicates of blood from a handful of donors. Clones were sequenced by immunoSEQ multiplex PCR, and TCRdb holds only the in-frame ones, with some missing. The sample carries some 83,000 clones, about 92% recorded once. Material: T cells isolated from PBMCs. These receptors were obtained from a human donor in good health.

This clone was detected only once. The chain is built from TRBV27 and TRBJ1-4, with TRBD1 matching over 7 bases. With V trimmed by 5 bases and J by 4 bases, 7 bases remained unmatched. Germline V gene lookup returns CDR1 MNHEY and CDR2 SMNVEV (reference sequence). CDR3 size: 15 residues. The CDR3 reads CASSLRTGHNEKLFF. The CDR3 region has the DNA TGTGCCAGCAGTCTCCGGACAGGACATAATGAAAAACTGTTTTTT.

The CDR3 bases are TGTGCCAGCTCACCACCGGGACTAGCGGCAACCGGGGAGCTGTTTTTT. It codes for CASSPPGLAATGELFF. This chain uses TRBV18 with TRBJ2-2; 11 bases are shared with TRBD2. Per the germline V gene, CDR1 is KGHSH and CDR2 is LQKENI. V lost 0 bases, J lost 5 bases, and 2 bases stayed unmatched. The CDR3 extends over 16 amino acids.

This clone was found once. The chain has TRBV18 and TRBJ2-3; 11 bases are a match to TRBD1. The CDR3 sequence is 15 residues long. V shed 6 bases and J 2 bases; nucleotides not matched to a gene: 4. CDR1 and CDR2 from the germline V gene are KGHSH and LQKENI. CDR3 nucleotides: TGTGCCAGCTCTACTGGACAGGGGGCCACAGATACGCAGTATTTT. Translation gives CASSTGQGATDTQYF.

This clone came up once. The chain joins TRBV6-1 to TRBJ2-7; 9 nucleotides agree with TRBD1. Looked up from germline, CDR1 is MNHNS and CDR2 is SASEGT. Unmatched junction bases numbered 12, after V lost 6 bases and J lost 6 bases. The CDR3 has 15 residues. CDR3 amino acids: CASRERLGTGREQYF. DNA of the CDR3: TGTGCCAGCAGAGAACGGCTGGGGACAGGGCGCGAGCAGTACTTC.

The chain joins TRBV6-1 to TRBJ1-1; 7 nucleotides align to TRBD1. The CDR3 contains 13 residues. V dropped 10 bases and J dropped 0; count of bases not matched to a gene: 5. From germline, CDR1 is MNHNS and CDR2 SASEGT. This CDR3 is CAITTGLNTEAFF. The CDR3 nucleotides are TGTGCCATAACGACAGGGTTGAACACTGAAGCTTTCTTT.

This clone was recorded once. The chain joins TRBV19 to TRBJ1-5, with 8 bases lining up with TRBD1. Losses at the gene ends were 8 bases for V and 2 bases for J; bases not matched to a gene: 2. Germline assignment: CDR1 LNHDA and CDR2 SQIVND (reference sequence). The CDR3 extends over 13 amino acids. The CDR3 sequence: CASDRGGNQPQHF. The CDR3 DNA reads as TGTGCCAGTGACAGGGGAGGCAATCAGCCCCAGCATTTT.

The rearrangement joins TRBV6-5 to TRBJ2-4; 7 positions agree with TRBD1. After removal of 11 bases from V and 9 bases from J, the junction contained 7 bases not matched to a gene. CDR1 and CDR2 (germline): MNHEY, SVGAGI. The CDR3 spans 11 residues. The CDR3 DNA sequence: TGTGCCGTGATAACAGGGGCCATTCAGTACTTC. Its protein product is CAVITGAIQYF.

The V gene is TRBV6-5, the J gene TRBJ1-5, with 7 bases aligning to TRBD1. This CDR3 region has 14 residues. The V gene's germline CDR1 is MNHEY and CDR2 SVGAGI. Germline trimming cut 6 bases from V and 6 bases from J; bases unmatched to any gene: 8. The CDR3 reads CASRYDREGQPQHF. In nucleotides, the CDR3 is TGTGCCAGCAGGTATGACAGGGAAGGTCAGCCCCAGCATTTT.

The sample holds one count of this clone. The chain recombines TRBV29-1 with TRBJ2-7; 7 nucleotides agree with TRBD1. Germline lookup yields CDR1 SQVTM and CDR2 ANQGSEA. The V and J ends lost 7 bases and 4 bases, in that order; junction bases with no gene match: 7. The CDR3 runs to 12 residues. The CDR3: CSGRQGSYEQYF. CDR3 bases: TGCAGCGGAAGACAGGGCAGTTACGAGCAGTACTTC.

This rearrangement joins TRBV19 to TRBJ2-1; no reliable D call. V gave up 5 bases and J gave up 10 bases, with 15 bases separating them. CDR1 and CDR2 from the germline V gene are LNHDA and SQIVND (reference sequence). This CDR3 has 13 amino acids. CDR3 nucleotides: TGTGCCAGTAGTTACTGGCAAGAGGCGGAGCAGTTCTTC. It codes for CASSYWQEAEQFF.